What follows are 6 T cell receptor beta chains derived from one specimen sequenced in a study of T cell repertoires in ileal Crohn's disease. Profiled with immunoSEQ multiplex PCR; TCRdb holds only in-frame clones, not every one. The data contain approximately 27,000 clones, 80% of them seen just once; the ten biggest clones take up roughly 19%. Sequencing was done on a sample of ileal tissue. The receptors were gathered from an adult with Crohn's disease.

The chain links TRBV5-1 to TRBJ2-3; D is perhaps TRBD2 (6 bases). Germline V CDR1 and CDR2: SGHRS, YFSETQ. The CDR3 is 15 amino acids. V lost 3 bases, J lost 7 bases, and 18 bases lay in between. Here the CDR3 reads CASSSVSPGLYTQYF. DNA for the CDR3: TGCGCCAGCAGCTCAGTAAGCCCGGGACTTTATACGCAGTATTTT.

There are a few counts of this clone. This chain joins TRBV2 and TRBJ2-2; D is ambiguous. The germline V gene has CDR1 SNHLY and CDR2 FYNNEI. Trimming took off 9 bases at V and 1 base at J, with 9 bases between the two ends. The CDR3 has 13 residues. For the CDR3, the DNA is TGTGCCAGAACAACAGAGAACACCGGGGAGCTGTTTTTT. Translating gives CARTTENTGELFF. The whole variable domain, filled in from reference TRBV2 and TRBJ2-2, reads EPEVTQTPSHQVTQMGQEVILRCVPISNHLYFYWYRQILGQKVEFLVSFYNNEISEKSEIFDDQFSVERPDGSNFTLKIRSTKLEDSAMYFCARTTENTGELFFGEGSRLTVL.

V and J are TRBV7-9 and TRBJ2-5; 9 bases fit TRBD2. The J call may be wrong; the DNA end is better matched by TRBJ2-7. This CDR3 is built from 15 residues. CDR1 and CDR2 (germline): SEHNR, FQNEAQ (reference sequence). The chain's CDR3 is CASSLVAGEGSEQYF. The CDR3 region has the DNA TGTGCCAGCAGCTTAGTAGCGGGAGAAGGAAGCGAGCAGTACTTC.

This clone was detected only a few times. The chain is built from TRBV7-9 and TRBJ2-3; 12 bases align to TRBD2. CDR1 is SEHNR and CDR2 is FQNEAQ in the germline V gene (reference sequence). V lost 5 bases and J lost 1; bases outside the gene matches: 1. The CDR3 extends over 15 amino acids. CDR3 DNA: TGTGCCAGCAGCACTAGCGGGGGGCGCACAGATACGCAGTATTTT. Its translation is CASSTSGGRTDTQYF.

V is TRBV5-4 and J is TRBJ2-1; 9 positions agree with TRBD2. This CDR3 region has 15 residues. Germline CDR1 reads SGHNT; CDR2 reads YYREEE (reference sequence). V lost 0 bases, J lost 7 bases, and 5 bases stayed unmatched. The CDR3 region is CASSLGTSAPNEQFF. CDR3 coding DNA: TGTGCCAGCAGCTTGGGGACTAGCGCCCCTAATGAGCAGTTCTTC.

The DNA for the CDR3 is TGTGCCAGCAGTGAAGAGGGGGGGCGCCTACTGTTTTTT. It yields the protein CASSEEGGRLLFF. V is TRBV2 and J is TRBJ1-4; a weak D match, TRBD1 (6 bases). Trimming shortened V by 1 base and J by 13 bases, and 13 bases separated the two germline ends. CDR1 is SNHLY, CDR2 FYNNEI, per germline. This CDR3 spans 13 amino acids.